What follows is one T cell receptor beta chain and its context. Its target is unknown. This entry belongs to a study of T-cell memory formation after mild COVID-19. Study context: TCR clusters showed largely donor specificity.

Germline V gene data show CDR1 as SEHNR and CDR2 as FQNEAQ (reference sequence). This CDR3 region has 13 residues. V was pared by 7 bases and J by 5 bases, with 14 bases between. It was 5'RACE with constant-segment primers that produced the TCR alpha and TCR beta cDNA libraries, which carried sample barcodes and UMIs. One entry per CDR3 protein results from TCRdb running MiXCR on the 5' RACE reads. The sample shows approximately 150,000 distinct CDR3 sequences, 15% to 20% of them seen only once. Findings of the study overall: There was no confirmation that second-wave clones peaking on day 37 were SARS-CoV-2 specific.

The rearrangement uses TRBV7-9 and TRBJ1-1; no definite D call. The sequence derives from an adult woman who had mild COVID-19 (a few samples of this study predate the infection). Cell type and time point are not known. Sequencing was carried out using PBMCs or a T cell subset sorted from them (not recorded which). The CDR3 nucleotides are TGTGCCAGCACCCTTTCGACTCGGACTGAAGCTTTCTTT. Translated: CASTLSTRTEAFF.